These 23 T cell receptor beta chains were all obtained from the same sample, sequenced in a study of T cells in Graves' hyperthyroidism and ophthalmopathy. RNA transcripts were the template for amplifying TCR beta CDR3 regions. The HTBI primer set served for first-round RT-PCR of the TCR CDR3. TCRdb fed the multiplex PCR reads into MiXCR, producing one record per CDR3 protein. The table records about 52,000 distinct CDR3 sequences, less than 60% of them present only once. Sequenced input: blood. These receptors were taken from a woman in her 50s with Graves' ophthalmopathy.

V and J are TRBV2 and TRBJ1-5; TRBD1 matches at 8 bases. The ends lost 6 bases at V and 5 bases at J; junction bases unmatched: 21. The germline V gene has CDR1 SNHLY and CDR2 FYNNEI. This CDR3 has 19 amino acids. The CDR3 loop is CASSQGPTVDRGVDQPQHF. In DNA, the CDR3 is TGTGCCAGCAGCCAAGGCCCCACCGTCGACAGGGGAGTTGATCAGCCCCAGCATTTT.

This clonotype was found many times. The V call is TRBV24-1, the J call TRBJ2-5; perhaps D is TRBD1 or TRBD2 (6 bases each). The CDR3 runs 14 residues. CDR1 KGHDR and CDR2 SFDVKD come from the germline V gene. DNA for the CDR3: TGTGCGGGGCTCGGGGGCCGTGACCAAGAGACCCAGTACTTC. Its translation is CAGLGGRDQETQYF.

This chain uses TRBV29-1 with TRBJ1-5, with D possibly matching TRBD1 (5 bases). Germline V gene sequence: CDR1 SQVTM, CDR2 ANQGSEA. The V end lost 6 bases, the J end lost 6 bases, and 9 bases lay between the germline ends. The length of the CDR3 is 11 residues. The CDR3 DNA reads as TGCAGCGTAGGGGACGGTCAGCCCCAGCATTTT. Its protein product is CSVGDGQPQHF.

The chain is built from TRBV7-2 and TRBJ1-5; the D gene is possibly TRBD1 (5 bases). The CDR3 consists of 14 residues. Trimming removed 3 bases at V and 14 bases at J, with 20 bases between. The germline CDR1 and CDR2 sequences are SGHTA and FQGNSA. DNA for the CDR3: TGTGCCAGCAGCTTCTCTAGCGGGGGATACAATGAGCATTTT. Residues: CASSFSSGGYNEHF.

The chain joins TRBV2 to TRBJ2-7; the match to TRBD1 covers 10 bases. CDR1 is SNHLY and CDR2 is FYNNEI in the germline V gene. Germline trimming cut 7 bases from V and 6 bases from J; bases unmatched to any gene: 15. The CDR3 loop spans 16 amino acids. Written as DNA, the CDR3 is TGTGCCAGCACGCCACCGGGACAGGGGACCGGGGGCGAGCAGTACTTC. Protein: CASTPPGQGTGGEQYF. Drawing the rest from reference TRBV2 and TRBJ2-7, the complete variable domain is EPEVTQTPSHQVTQMGQEVILRCVPISNHLYFYWYRQILGQKVEFLVSFYNNEISEKSEIFDDQFSVERPDGSNFTLKIRSTKLEDSAMYFCASTPPGQGTGGEQYFGPGTRLTVT.

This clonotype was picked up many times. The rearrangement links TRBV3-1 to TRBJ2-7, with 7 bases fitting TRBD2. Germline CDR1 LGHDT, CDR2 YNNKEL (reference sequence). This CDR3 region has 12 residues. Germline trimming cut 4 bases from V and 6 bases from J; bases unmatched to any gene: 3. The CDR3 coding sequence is TGTGCCAGCAGCCGGGGGGGGGTCGAGCAGTACTTC. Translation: CASSRGGVEQYF.

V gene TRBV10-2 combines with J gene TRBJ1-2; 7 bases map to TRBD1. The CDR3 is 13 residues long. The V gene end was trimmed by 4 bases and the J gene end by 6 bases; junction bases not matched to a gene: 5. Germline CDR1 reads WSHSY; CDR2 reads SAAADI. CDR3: CASSGGQMDGYTF. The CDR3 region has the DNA TGCGCCAGCAGTGGGGGACAGATGGATGGCTACACCTTC.

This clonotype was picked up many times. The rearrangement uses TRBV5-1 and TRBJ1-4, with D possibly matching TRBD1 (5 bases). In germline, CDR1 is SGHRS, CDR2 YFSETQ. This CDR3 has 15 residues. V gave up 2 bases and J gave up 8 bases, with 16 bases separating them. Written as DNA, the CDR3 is TGCGCCAGCAGCTTAGGAAGTCAGGGAAGGGAAAAACTGTTTTTT. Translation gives CASSLGSQGREKLFF.

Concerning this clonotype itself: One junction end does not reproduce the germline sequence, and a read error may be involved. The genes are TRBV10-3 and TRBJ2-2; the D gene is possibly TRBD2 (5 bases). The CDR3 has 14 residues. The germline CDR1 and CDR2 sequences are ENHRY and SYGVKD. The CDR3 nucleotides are TGTGCCATCAGGGACCTTGAGGGAGCCGGGGAGCCGTTTTTT. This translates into CAIRDLEGAGEPFF.

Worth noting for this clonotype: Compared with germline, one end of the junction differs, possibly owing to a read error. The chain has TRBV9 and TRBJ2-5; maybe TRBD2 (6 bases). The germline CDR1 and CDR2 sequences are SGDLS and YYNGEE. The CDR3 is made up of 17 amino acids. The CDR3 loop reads CASSPSRRPGLQETQYF. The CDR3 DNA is TGCGCCAGCAGCCCTAGCCGTAGGCCGGGACTGCAAGAGACCCAGTACTTC.

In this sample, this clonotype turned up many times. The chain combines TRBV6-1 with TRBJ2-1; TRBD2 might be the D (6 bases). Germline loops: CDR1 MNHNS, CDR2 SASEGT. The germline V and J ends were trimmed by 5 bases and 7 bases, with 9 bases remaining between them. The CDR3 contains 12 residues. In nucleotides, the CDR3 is TGTGCCAGCAGTCGGGCGGGGAATGAGCAGTTCTTC. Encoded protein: CASSRAGNEQFF.

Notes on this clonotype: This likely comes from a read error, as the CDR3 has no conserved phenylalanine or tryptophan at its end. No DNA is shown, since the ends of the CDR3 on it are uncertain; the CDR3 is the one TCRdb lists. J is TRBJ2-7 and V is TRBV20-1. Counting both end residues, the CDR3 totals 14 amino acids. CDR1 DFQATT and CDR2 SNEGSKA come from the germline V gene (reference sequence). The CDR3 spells CSASTYSSTYEHYL.

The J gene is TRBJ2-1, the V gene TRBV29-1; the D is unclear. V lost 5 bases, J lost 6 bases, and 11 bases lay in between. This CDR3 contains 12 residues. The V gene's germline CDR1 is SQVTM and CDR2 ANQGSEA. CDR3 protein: CSVKRFPNEQFF. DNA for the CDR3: TGCAGCGTTAAAAGGTTCCCCAATGAGCAGTTCTTC.

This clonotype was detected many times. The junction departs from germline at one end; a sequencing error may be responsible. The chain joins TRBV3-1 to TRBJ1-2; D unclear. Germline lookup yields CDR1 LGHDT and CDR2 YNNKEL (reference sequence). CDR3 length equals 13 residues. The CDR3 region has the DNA TGTGCCAGCAGCAAAGAGGGTAACTATGGCTACACCTTC. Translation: CASSKEGNYGYTF.

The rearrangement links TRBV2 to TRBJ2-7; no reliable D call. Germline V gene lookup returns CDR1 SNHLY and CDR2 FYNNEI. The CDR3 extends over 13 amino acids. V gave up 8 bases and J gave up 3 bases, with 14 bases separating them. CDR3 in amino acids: CASSRLAGYEQYF. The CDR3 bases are TGTGCCAGCTCACGATTGGCCGGCTACGAGCAGTACTTC.

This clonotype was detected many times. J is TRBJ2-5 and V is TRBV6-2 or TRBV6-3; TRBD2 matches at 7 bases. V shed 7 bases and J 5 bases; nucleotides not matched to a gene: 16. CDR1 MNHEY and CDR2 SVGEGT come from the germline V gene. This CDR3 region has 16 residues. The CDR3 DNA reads TGTGCCAGCAAGTGCGTGGGCGGGAGATTGTGTGAGACCCAGTACTTC. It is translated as CASKCVGGRLCETQYF.

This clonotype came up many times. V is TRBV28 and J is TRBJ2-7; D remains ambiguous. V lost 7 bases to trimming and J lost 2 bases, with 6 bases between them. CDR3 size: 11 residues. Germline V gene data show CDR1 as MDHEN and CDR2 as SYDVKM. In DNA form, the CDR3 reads TGTGCCAGCAAAGGCACCTACGAGCAGTACTTC. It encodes CASKGTYEQYF. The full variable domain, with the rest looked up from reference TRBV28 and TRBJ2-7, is DVKVTQSSRYLVKRTGEKVFLECVQDMDHENMFWYRQDPGLGLRLIYFSYDVKMKEKGDIPEGYSVSREKKERFSLILESASTNQTSMYLCASKGTYEQYFGPGTRLTVT.

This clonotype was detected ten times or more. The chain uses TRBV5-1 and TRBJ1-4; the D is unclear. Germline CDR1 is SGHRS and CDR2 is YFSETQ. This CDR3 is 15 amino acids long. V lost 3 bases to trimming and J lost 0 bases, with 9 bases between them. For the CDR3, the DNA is TGCGCCAGCAGCTCCGGCAGAGCAACTAATGAAAAACTGTTTTTT. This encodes CASSSGRATNEKLFF.

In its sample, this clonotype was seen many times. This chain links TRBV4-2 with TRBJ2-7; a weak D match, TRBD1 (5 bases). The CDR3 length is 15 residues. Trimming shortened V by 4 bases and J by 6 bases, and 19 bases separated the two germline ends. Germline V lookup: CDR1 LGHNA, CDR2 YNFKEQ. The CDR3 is CASSRNYQGRGEQYF. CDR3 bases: TGTGCCAGCAGCCGAAACTACCAGGGAAGAGGCGAGCAGTACTTC.

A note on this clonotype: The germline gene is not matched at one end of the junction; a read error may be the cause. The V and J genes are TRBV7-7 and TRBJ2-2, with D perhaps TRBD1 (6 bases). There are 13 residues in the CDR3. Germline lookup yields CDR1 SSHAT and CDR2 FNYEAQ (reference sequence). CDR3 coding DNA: TGTGCTAGCAGCTGGGGGCAAAACGGGGAGCTGTTTTTT. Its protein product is CASSWGQNGELFF.

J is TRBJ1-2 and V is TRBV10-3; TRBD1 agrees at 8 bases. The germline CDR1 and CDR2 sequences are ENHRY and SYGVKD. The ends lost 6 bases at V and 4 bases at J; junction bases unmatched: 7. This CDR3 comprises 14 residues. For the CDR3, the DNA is TGTGCCATCAGAACAGGGGGGTCTACCTATGGCTACACCTTC. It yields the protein CAIRTGGSTYGYTF.

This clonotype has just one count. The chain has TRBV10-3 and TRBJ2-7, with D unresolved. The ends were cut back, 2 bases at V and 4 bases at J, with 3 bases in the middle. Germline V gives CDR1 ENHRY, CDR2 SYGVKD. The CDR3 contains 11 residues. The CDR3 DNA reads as TGTGCCATCAGTGAGATATACGAGCAGTACTTC. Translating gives CAISEIYEQYF.

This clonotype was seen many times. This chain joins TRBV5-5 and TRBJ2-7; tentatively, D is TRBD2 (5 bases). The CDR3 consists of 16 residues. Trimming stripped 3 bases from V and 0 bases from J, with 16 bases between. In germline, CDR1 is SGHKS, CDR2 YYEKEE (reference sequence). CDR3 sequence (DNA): TGTGCCAGCAGCTGGTCGGGGTTTGGGAACTCCTACGAGCAGTACTTC. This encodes CASSWSGFGNSYEQYF.